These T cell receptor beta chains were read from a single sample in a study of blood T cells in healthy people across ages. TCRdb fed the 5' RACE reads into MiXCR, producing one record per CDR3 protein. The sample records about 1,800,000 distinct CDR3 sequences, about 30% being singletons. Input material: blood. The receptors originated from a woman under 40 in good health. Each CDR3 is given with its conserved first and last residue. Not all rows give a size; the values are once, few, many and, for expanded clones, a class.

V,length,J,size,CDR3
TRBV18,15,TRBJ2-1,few,CASSPEGLAGGEQFF
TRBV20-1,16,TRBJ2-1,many,CSAPRLAGIGSNEQFF
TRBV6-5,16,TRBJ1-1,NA,CASSYSGFGMNTEAFF
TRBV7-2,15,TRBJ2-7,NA,CASSRSRAYSYEQYF
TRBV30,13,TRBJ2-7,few,CAWSGRASYEQYF
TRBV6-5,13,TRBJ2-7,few,CASSLMSPYEQYF
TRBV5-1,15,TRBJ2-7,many,CASSLARAGLYEQYF
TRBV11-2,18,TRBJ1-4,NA,CASSLVLAPGQGSSKLFF
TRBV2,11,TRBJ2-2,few,CASILTGELFF
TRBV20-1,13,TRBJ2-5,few,CSARVEGKETQYF
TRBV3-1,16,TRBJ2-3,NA,CASSHSYGTSTDTQYF
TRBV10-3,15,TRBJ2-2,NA,CAISESGLATGELFF
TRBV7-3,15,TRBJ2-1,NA,CAISTGTGVSDEQFF
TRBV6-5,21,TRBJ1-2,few,CASSLLIRFYLPGQGNYGYTF
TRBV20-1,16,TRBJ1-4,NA,CSARDGGGQGNEKLFF
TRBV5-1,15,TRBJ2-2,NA,CASSLLAQTSGELFF
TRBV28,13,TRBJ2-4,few,CATDRDSKNIQYF
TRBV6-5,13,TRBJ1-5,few,CASSRRENQPQHF
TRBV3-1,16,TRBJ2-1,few,CASSQGWTGGHNEQFF
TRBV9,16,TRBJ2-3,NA,CASSEAGTSGADTQYF
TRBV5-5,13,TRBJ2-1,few,CASILKPLNEQFF
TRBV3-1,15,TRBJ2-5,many,CASSQDLGRAQTQYF